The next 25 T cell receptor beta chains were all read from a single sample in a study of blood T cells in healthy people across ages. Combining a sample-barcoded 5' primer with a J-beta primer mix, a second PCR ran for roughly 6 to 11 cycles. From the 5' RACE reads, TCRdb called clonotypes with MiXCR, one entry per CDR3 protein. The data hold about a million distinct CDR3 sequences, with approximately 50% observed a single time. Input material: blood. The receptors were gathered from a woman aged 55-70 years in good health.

The CDR3 reads CASSPEPYLQFF. The DNA for the CDR3 is TGTGCCAGCAGCCCGGAGCCCTACCTGCAGTTCTTC. This chain joins TRBV28 and TRBJ2-1; D ambiguous. The CDR3 length is 12 residues. V lost 6 bases and J lost 12, with 15 bases in between. CDR1 is MDHEN and CDR2 is SYDVKM in the germline V gene.

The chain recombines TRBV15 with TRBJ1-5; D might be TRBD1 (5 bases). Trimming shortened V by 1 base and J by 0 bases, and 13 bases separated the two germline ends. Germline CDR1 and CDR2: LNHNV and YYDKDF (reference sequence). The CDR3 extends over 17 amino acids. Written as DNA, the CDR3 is TGTGCCACCAGCAGAGGGGGACTTACTTTTAGCAATCAGCCCCAGCATTTT. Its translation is CATSRGGLTFSNQPQHF.

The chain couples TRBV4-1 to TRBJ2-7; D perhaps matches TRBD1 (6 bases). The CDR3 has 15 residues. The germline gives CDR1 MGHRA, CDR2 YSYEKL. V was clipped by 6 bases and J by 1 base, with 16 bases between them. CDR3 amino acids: CASRDFRDTSYEQYF. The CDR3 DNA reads TGCGCCAGCAGGGACTTCCGGGACACGTCCTACGAGCAGTACTTC.

The CDR3 protein is CSAPYVPYEQYF. CDR3 bases: TGCAGTGCCCCGTACGTACCCTACGAGCAGTACTTC. V is TRBV20-1 and J is TRBJ2-4, with no clear D. The J call may be mistaken, given a closer DNA end match to TRBJ2-7. The CDR3 has 12 amino acids. CDR1 is DFQATT, CDR2 SNEGSKA, per germline (reference sequence).

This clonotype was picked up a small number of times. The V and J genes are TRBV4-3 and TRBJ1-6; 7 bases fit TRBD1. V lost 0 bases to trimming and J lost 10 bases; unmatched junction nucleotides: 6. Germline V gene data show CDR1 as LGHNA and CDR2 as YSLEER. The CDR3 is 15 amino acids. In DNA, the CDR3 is TGCGCCAGCAGCCAAGACCGGGACAGCACATCACCCCTCCACTTT. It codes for CASSQDRDSTSPLHF.

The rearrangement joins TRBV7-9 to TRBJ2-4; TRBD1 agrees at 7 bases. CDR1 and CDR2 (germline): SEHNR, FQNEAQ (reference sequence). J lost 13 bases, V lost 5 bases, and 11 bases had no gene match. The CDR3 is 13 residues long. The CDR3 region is CASSTTGVGEQYF. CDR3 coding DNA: TGTGCCAGCAGCACCACAGGGGTAGGGGAGCAGTACTTC. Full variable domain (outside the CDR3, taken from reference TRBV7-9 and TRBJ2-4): DTGVSQNPRHKITKRGQNVTFRCDPISEHNRLYWYRQTLGQGPEFLTYFQNEAQLEKSRLLSDRFSAERPKGSFSTLEIQRTEQGDSAMYLCASSTTGVGEQYFGAGTRLSVL.

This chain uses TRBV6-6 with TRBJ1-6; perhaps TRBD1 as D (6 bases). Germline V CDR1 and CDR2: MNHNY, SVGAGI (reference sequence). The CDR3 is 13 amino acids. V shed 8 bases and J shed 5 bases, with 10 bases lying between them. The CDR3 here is CASLGHNNSPLHF. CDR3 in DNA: TGTGCCAGCTTGGGACACAATAATTCACCCCTCCACTTT.

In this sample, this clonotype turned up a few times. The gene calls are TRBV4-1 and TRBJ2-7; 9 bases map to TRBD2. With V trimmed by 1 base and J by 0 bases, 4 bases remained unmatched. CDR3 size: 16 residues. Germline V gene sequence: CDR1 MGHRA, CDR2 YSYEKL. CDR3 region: CASSQGGREGSYEQYF. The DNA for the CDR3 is TGCGCCAGCAGCCAAGGAGGGCGGGAGGGCTCCTACGAGCAGTACTTC.

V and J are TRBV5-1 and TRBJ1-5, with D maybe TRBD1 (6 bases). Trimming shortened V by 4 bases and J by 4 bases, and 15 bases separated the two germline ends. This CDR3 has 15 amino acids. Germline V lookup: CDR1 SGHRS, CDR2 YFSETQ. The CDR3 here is CASSPGGGPNQPQHF. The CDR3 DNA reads TGCGCCAGCAGCCCAGGAGGGGGGCCTAATCAGCCCCAGCATTTT.

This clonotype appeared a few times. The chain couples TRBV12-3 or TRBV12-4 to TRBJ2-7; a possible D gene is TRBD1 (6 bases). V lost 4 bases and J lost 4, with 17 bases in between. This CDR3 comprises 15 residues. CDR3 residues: CASSSADRRLYEQYF. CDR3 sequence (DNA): TGTGCCAGCAGTTCGGCAGACAGGAGGTTATACGAGCAGTACTTC.

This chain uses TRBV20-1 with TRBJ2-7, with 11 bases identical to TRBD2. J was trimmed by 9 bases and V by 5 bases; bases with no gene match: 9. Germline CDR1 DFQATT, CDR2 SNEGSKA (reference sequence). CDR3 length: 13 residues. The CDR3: CSASGTSGEGQYF. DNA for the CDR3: TGCAGTGCTTCCGGGACTAGCGGAGAGGGGCAGTACTTC.

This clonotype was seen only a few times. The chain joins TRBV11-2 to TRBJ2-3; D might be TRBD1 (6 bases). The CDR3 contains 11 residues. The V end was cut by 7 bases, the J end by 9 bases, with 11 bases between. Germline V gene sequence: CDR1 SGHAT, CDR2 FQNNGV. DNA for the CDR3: TGTGCCAGCACCGAACAGGGCACGCAGTATTTT. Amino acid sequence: CASTEQGTQYF.

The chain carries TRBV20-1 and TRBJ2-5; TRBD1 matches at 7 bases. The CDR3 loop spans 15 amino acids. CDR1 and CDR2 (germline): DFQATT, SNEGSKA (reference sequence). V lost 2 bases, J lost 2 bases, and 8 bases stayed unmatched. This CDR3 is CSARSMTGRQETQYF. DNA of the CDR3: TGCAGTGCTAGAAGTATGACAGGGCGGCAAGAGACCCAGTACTTC.

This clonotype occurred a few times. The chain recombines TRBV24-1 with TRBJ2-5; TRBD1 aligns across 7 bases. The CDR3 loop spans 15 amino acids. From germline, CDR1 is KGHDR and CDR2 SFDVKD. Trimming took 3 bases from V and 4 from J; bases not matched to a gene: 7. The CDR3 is CATSDPGTALETQYF. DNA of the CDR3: TGTGCCACCAGTGATCCGGGGACAGCCTTAGAGACCCAGTACTTC.

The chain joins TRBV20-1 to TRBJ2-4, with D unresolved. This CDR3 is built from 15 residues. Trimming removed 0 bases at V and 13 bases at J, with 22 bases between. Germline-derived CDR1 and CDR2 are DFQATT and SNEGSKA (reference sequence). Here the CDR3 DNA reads TGCAGTGCTAGAGACCTCTCGGCTGGCCCCAATGAGCAGTACTTC. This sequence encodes CSARDLSAGPNEQYF.

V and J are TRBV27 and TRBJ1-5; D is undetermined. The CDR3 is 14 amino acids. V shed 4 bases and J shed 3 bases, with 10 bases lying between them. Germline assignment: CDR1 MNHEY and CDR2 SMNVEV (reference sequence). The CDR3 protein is CASSSLAVNQPQHF. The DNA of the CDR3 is TGTGCCAGCAGTTCCTTGGCGGTCAATCAGCCCCAGCATTTT.

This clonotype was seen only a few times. For the CDR3, the DNA is TGTGCCAGCAGTTTACCCTGGACAGATACGCAGTATTTT. Translation: CASSLPWTDTQYF. The chain employs TRBV28 and TRBJ2-3; D is undetermined. The V end was cut by 2 bases, the J end by 3 bases, with 6 bases between. CDR1 is MDHEN and CDR2 is SYDVKM in the germline V gene. This CDR3 comprises 13 residues. The full variable domain, rest sourced from reference TRBV28 and TRBJ2-3, is DVKVTQSSRYLVKRTGEKVFLECVQDMDHENMFWYRQDPGLGLRLIYFSYDVKMKEKGDIPEGYSVSREKKERFSLILESASTNQTSMYLCASSLPWTDTQYFGPGTRLTVL.

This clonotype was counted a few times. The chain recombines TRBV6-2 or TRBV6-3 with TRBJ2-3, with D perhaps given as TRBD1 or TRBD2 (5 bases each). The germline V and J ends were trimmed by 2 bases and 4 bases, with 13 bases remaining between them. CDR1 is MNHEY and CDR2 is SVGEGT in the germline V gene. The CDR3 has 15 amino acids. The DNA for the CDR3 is TGTGCCAGCAGTTACATGGGACCGGGATCAGATACGCAGTATTTT. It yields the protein CASSYMGPGSDTQYF.

CDR3 sequence (DNA): TGTGCCAGCAGCTTAACGGTCCAGGAGCGGTTGTACTTC. Encoded protein: CASSLTVQERLYF. This chain joins TRBV7-2 and TRBJ2-5, with a weak D call TRBD2 (5 bases). Trimming took off 2 bases at V and 13 bases at J, with 17 bases between the two ends. The CDR3 is made up of 13 amino acids. Per the germline V gene, CDR1 is SGHTA and CDR2 is FQGNSA.

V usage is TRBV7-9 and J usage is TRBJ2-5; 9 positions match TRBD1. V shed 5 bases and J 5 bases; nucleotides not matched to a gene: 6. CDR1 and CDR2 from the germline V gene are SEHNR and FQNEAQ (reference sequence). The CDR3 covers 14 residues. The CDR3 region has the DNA TGTGCCAGCAGCCGGGGACAGGGAATGGAGACCCAGTACTTC. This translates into CASSRGQGMETQYF.

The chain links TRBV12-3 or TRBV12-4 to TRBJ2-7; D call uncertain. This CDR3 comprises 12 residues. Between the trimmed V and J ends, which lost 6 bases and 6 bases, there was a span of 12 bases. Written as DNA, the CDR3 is TGTGCCAGCAGCACCGCCTTGCCCGAGCAGTACTTC. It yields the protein CASSTALPEQYF.

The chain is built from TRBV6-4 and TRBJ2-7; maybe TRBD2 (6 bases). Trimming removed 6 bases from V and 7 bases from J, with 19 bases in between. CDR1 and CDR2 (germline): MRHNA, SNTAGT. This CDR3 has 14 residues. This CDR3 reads CASRRSSVYNEQYF. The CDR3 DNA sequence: TGTGCCAGCAGAAGATCTAGCGTCTACAATGAGCAGTACTTC.

CDR3 amino acids: CASSHSVTGSYGYTF. For the CDR3, the DNA is TGTGCCAGCAGTCATTCCGTGACAGGGAGCTATGGCTACACCTTC. V and J are TRBV27 and TRBJ1-2; 7 nucleotides line up with TRBD1. Germline V lookup: CDR1 MNHEY, CDR2 SMNVEV (reference sequence). After removal of 5 bases from V and 4 bases from J, the junction contained 10 bases not matched to a gene. The CDR3 has 15 residues.

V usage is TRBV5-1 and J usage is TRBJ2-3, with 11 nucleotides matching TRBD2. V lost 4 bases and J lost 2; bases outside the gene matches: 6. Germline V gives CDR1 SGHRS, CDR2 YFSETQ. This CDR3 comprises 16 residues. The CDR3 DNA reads TGCGCCAGCAGCCAGGGGACTAGCGGACCCACAGATACGCAGTATTTT. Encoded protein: CASSQGTSGPTDTQYF.

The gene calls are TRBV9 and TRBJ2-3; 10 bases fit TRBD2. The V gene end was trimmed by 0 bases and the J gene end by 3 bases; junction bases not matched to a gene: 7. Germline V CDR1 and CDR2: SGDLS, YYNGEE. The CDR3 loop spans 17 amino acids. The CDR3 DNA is TGTGCCAGCAGCGTAGCTAGGGCTAGCGGGAGTACAGATACGCAGTATTTT. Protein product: CASSVARASGSTDTQYF.